A single sample gave rise to the 32 T cell receptor beta chains below, sequenced in a study of identical twins (dated by TCRdb to 2016 to 2017). The library was prepared using 5' RACE. The instrument was an Illumina HiSeq 2000. TCRdb ran its own pipeline on the public reads, namely fastp trimming at Q25 and MiXCR clone calling, and kept in-frame beta chains. Each entry is one CDR3 protein sequence, shown with its most common DNA and genes. The sample profile shows approximately 1.8 million distinct CDR3 sequences; about 32% of them were found once. The top ten hold over 0.25% of the sample. The sample comprised cord blood. These receptors all stem from a newborn girl in good health.

The V and J genes are TRBV10-3 and TRBJ2-2; TRBD1 matches 9 bases. The germline CDR1 and CDR2 sequences are ENHRY and SYGVKD. The CDR3 totals 15 residues. J was trimmed by 3 bases and V by 4 bases; bases with no gene match: 3. As DNA, the CDR3 is TGTGCCATCAGTGCCGGGACAGGGTACACCGGGGAGCTGTTTTTT. It yields the protein CAISAGTGYTGELFF.

This clonotype was observed a handful of times. In DNA, the CDR3 is TGTGCCAGCAGCTGGAGGGACAACTACGAGCAGTACTTC. The encoded protein is CASSWRDNYEQYF. This chain connects TRBV7-2 to TRBJ2-7; perhaps D is TRBD1 or TRBD2 (6 bases each). Germline CDR1 SGHTA, CDR2 FQGNSA. The CDR3 is made up of 13 amino acids. V was shortened by 4 bases and J by 3 bases, with 10 bases between the two germline ends.

This clonotype has more than one count but fewer than ten. This chain links TRBV4-2 with TRBJ2-4, with TRBD1 identical over 10 bases. The end of the DNA fits TRBJ2-7 better, so the J call may be wrong. Germline loops: CDR1 LGHNA, CDR2 YNFKEQ. CDR3 length: 15 residues. CDR3 protein: CASSDRDRGLYEQYF. The CDR3 region has the DNA TGTGCCAGCAGCGACCGGGACAGGGGCCTTTACGAGCAGTACTTC.

As to this clonotype: This may be a read error: a much more frequent sequence differs by one nucleotide. The rearrangement links TRBV4-2 to TRBJ2-7; possible D gene TRBD1, 6 bases. The CDR3 loop spans 16 amino acids. The germline gives CDR1 LGHNA, CDR2 YNFKEQ. V was trimmed by 1 base and J by 6 bases, leaving 19 bases between them. CDR3 loop: CASSQASSGTPFEQYF. CDR3 DNA: TGTGCCAGCAGCCAAGCTTCGTCCGGGACACCATTCGAGCAGTACTTC.

J is TRBJ1-4 and V is TRBV20-1; 7 nucleotides match TRBD1. CDR3 length: 15 amino acids. Per germline, CDR1 DFQATT and CDR2 SNEGSKA (reference sequence). With 2 bases clipped from V and 4 bases from J, the junction kept 7 bases outside the gene matches. The CDR3 loop reads CSARPRTGSNEKLFF. DNA of the CDR3: TGCAGTGCTAGACCCCGGACAGGAAGTAATGAAAAACTGTTTTTT.

This clonotype was observed a handful of times. The chain has TRBV3-1 and TRBJ2-7; a weak D match, TRBD1 (5 bases). Germline values: CDR1 LGHDT, CDR2 YNNKEL (reference sequence). This CDR3 comprises 14 residues. V was pared by 6 bases and J by 1 base, with 13 bases between. CDR3 sequence (DNA): TGTGCCAGCAGGAGGACATGGGGATCCTACGAGCAGTACTTC. Its protein is CASRRTWGSYEQYF.

This sequence joins TRBV28 and TRBJ2-5, with D perhaps TRBD1 or TRBD2 (6 bases each). From germline, CDR1 is MDHEN and CDR2 SYDVKM. V lost 5 bases and J 5 bases, leaving 12 bases between the germline ends. The CDR3 is made up of 13 amino acids. The CDR3 spells CASSIRGGETQYF. The CDR3 nucleotides read TGTGCCAGCAGTATCAGGGGAGGTGAGACCCAGTACTTC.

The chain combines TRBV12-5 with TRBJ2-1, with D tentatively TRBD1 (8 bases). Looked up from germline, CDR1 is LGHNT and CDR2 is FRNRAP. Trimming took 6 bases from V and 7 from J, leaving 16 bases between them. The CDR3 is made up of 14 amino acids. CDR3 region: CASGTGEGRNEQFF. CDR3 bases: TGTGCTAGTGGGACAGGGGAGGGTAGGAATGAGCAGTTCTTC. Full variable domain (remainder filled in from reference TRBV12-5 and TRBJ2-1): DARVTQTPRHKVTEMGQEVTMRCQPILGHNTVFWYRQTMMQGLELLAYFRNRAPLDDSGMPKDRFSAEMPDATLATLKIQPSEPRDSAVYFCASGTGEGRNEQFFGPGTRLTVL.

Ten or more counts support this clonotype. The V call is TRBV10-3, the J call TRBJ1-6; D gene unclear. CDR1 ENHRY and CDR2 SYGVKD come from the germline V gene. V was cut by 4 bases and J by 7 bases, with 5 bases left in between. The CDR3 runs 12 residues. CDR3 nucleotides: TGTGCCATCAGTGGGCAGAATTCACCCCTCCACTTT. This codes for CAISGQNSPLHF.

Points on this clonotype: A much larger clonotype is one base distant, so this may be a read error. The rearrangement joins TRBV29-1 to TRBJ1-2; the match to TRBD1 covers 7 bases. In germline, CDR1 is SQVTM, CDR2 ANQGSEA. This CDR3 is 15 amino acids long. The CDR3 spells CSVYPDRSANYGYAF. CDR3 sequence (DNA): TGCAGCGTCTACCCGGACAGGTCGGCTAACTATGGCTACGCCTTC.

The chain combines TRBV19 with TRBJ2-7; D is perhaps TRBD2 (5 bases). The CDR3 runs 15 residues. The V end was cut by 3 bases, the J end by 2 bases, with 14 bases between. Germline V gives CDR1 LNHDA, CDR2 SQIVND (reference sequence). This CDR3 reads CASSIGRGAPYEQYF. The CDR3 DNA reads as TGTGCCAGTAGTATTGGACGGGGTGCACCCTACGAGCAGTACTTC.

This clonotype was picked up a small number of times. J is TRBJ1-1 and V is TRBV14, with 9 bases matching TRBD1. The CDR3 is 14 amino acids. CDR1 and CDR2 from the germline V gene are SGHDN and FVKESK. V was clipped by 3 bases and J by 5 bases; unmatched bases: 4. In nucleotides, the CDR3 is TGTGCCAGCAGCCAGGGACAGGGCTGGACTGAAGCTTTCTTT. Its translation: CASSQGQGWTEAFF.

The chain has TRBV20-1 and TRBJ1-2; 7 bases agree with TRBD1. Germline V lookup: CDR1 DFQATT, CDR2 SNEGSKA (reference sequence). CDR3 length equals 15 residues. J was trimmed by 3 bases and V by 0 bases; bases with no gene match: 7. CDR3 coding DNA: TGCAGTGCTAGAGATAGGGGGCGAGGAGACTATGGCTACACCTTC. Translation: CSARDRGRGDYGYTF.

This clonotype was recorded many times. This chain uses TRBV24-1 with TRBJ2-3; D is possibly TRBD1 (6 bases). Germline CDR1 and CDR2: KGHDR and SFDVKD. V was shortened by 3 bases and J by 4 bases, with 10 bases between the two germline ends. The CDR3 consists of 14 residues. CDR3: CATSDPRGADTQYF. The DNA for the CDR3 is TGTGCCACCAGTGATCCCAGGGGAGCAGATACGCAGTATTTT.

This chain joins TRBV24-1 and TRBJ2-3, with 14 bases lining up with TRBD2. Germline V gives CDR1 KGHDR, CDR2 SFDVKD. The CDR3 is 18 residues long. Losses at the gene ends were 2 bases for V and 4 bases for J; bases not matched to a gene: 7. The CDR3 DNA is TGTGCCACCAGTGATTGGCCGGGACTAGCGGGAGACGCAGATACGCAGTATTTT. Protein sequence: CATSDWPGLAGDADTQYF.

This clonotype was picked up a small number of times. The V gene is TRBV28, the J gene TRBJ2-1, with TRBD2 matching 10 bases. J lost 4 bases, V lost 6 bases, and 9 bases had no gene match. The CDR3 has 16 residues. CDR1 is MDHEN and CDR2 is SYDVKM in the germline V gene. The CDR3 loop reads CASRRPQLAGYNEQFF. The CDR3 nucleotides are TGTGCCAGCAGACGCCCCCAACTAGCGGGGTACAATGAGCAGTTCTTC.

The chain joins TRBV18 to TRBJ2-7, with unresolved D. Germline V gene data show CDR1 as KGHSH and CDR2 as LQKENI. The V gene lost 3 bases and the J gene lost 0 bases, with 15 bases spanning the gap. The CDR3 length is 16 residues. Here the CDR3 DNA reads TGTGCCAGCTCACCCCTTGGTCCCCTAAGCTCCTACGAGCAGTACTTC. This translates into CASSPLGPLSSYEQYF. The whole variable domain, remainder taken from reference TRBV18 and TRBJ2-7, is NAGVMQNPRHLVRRRGQEARLRCSPMKGHSHVYWYRQLPEEGLKFMVYLQKENIIDESGMPKERFSAEFPKEGPSILRIQQVVRGDSAAYFCASSPLGPLSSYEQYFGPGTRLTVT.

This clonotype was seen more than once but under ten times. This chain connects TRBV3-1 to TRBJ1-3, with 9 positions matching TRBD1. The CDR3 contains 15 residues. The V gene end was trimmed by 6 bases and the J gene end by 1 base; junction bases not matched to a gene: 4. CDR1 LGHDT and CDR2 YNNKEL come from the germline V gene (reference sequence). The CDR3 spells CASSQDRGSGNTIYF. CDR3 coding DNA: TGTGCCAGCAGTCAGGACAGGGGTTCTGGAAACACCATATATTTT.

This clonotype was detected a few times. The chain is built from TRBV5-1 and TRBJ2-1; possible D gene TRBD2, 7 bases. Trimming shortened V by 3 bases and J by 3 bases, and 16 bases separated the two germline ends. CDR3 length: 16 amino acids. Germline CDR1 SGHRS, CDR2 YFSETQ. The CDR3 loop is CASSYVAGAVYNEQFF. For the CDR3, the DNA is TGCGCCAGCAGCTACGTGGCGGGGGCCGTCTACAATGAGCAGTTCTTC.

The gene calls are TRBV7-9 and TRBJ2-1; 13 nucleotides agree with TRBD2. CDR1 is SEHNR, CDR2 FQNEAQ, per germline (reference sequence). The length of the CDR3 is 19 residues. Trimming at V came to 4 bases and at J to 3 bases, leaving 12 bases not matched to a gene. The chain's CDR3 is CASSSNHWTSGGRYNEQFF. CDR3 DNA: TGTGCCAGCAGCTCGAATCACTGGACTAGCGGGGGCCGCTACAATGAGCAGTTCTTC.

In this sample, this clonotype turned up a few times. This rearrangement joins TRBV20-1 to TRBJ2-3; 13 nucleotides agree with TRBD2. V trimming: 3 bases; J trimming: 3 bases; junction bases outside the gene matches: 6. The germline CDR1 and CDR2 sequences are DFQATT and SNEGSKA (reference sequence). This CDR3 region has 16 residues. CDR3 protein: CSARETSGGGTDTQYF. Written as DNA, the CDR3 is TGCAGTGCTAGGGAAACTAGCGGGGGGGGAACAGATACGCAGTATTTT.

V gene TRBV7-2 combines with J gene TRBJ2-5; TRBD2 agrees at 7 bases. The CDR3 contains 16 residues. Germline lookup yields CDR1 SGHTA and CDR2 FQGNSA. The ends lost 1 base at V and 1 base at J; junction bases unmatched: 6. CDR3 coding DNA: TGTGCCAGCAGCTTAGTTAGCGGGTCTACCCAAGAGACCCAGTACTTC. Protein: CASSLVSGSTQETQYF.

In its sample, this clonotype was seen a few times. The CDR3 loop reads CASSTLGAAYNEQFF. In nucleotides, the CDR3 is TGTGCCAGCAGTACCTTGGGGGCCGCGTACAATGAGCAGTTCTTC. This chain links TRBV6-6 with TRBJ2-1, with D perhaps TRBD1 (6 bases). The germline gives CDR1 MNHNY, CDR2 SVGAGI (reference sequence). Deletions cut 5 bases from V and 4 bases from J, with 15 bases between. This CDR3 has 15 amino acids.

This clonotype was seen ten or more times. The gene calls are TRBV28 and TRBJ2-3; D unclear. V was pared by 3 bases and J by 2 bases, with 6 bases between. CDR1 is MDHEN and CDR2 is SYDVKM in the germline V gene. The CDR3 spans 13 residues. The CDR3 nucleotides read TGTGCCAGCAGTTTGCCAGCCACAGATACGCAGTATTTT. It codes for CASSLPATDTQYF. Full variable domain (missing parts from reference TRBV28 and TRBJ2-3): DVKVTQSSRYLVKRTGEKVFLECVQDMDHENMFWYRQDPGLGLRLIYFSYDVKMKEKGDIPEGYSVSREKKERFSLILESASTNQTSMYLCASSLPATDTQYFGPGTRLTVL.

The gene calls are TRBV3-1 and TRBJ2-1; TRBD1 is a possible D gene (6 bases). Germline V gene data show CDR1 as LGHDT and CDR2 as YNNKEL (reference sequence). V was pared by 3 bases and J by 8 bases, with 26 bases between. This CDR3 contains 18 residues. CDR3 sequence: CASSQDETGTPGEDEQFF. The CDR3, as DNA: TGTGCCAGCAGCCAGGACGAAACCGGGACACCCGGAGAGGATGAGCAGTTCTTC.

A few counts support this clonotype. The V gene is TRBV7-2, the J gene TRBJ2-1; D is uncertain. The germline V and J ends were trimmed by 11 bases and 5 bases, with 13 bases remaining between them. The V gene's germline CDR1 is SGHTA and CDR2 FQGNSA. The CDR3 loop spans 12 amino acids. The CDR3 here is CALRGVNNEQFF. In nucleotides, the CDR3 is TGTGCCCTACGCGGAGTCAACAATGAGCAGTTCTTC. Filled out from reference TRBV7-2 and TRBJ2-1, the complete variable domain reads GAGVSQSPSNKVTEKGKDVELRCDPISGHTALYWYRQSLGQGLEFLIYFQGNSAPDKSGLPSDRFSAERTGGSVSTLTIQRTQQEDSAVYLCALRGVNNEQFFGPGTRLTVL.

The rearrangement uses TRBV12-3 or TRBV12-4 and TRBJ1-1, with TRBD1 as a possible D gene (5 bases). Deletions cut 3 bases from V and 7 bases from J, with 12 bases between. This CDR3 has 13 residues. CDR3 sequence reads: CASSFRQGDEAFF. As DNA, the CDR3 is TGTGCCAGCAGTTTCCGGCAGGGCGATGAAGCTTTCTTT.

The chain employs TRBV28 and TRBJ2-3; TRBD2 matches at 9 bases. With V trimmed by 6 bases and J by 6 bases, 7 bases remained unmatched. The CDR3 runs 14 residues. From germline, CDR1 is MDHEN and CDR2 SYDVKM. The CDR3 spells CASRGEREVDTQYF. In DNA form, the CDR3 reads TGTGCCAGCAGGGGGGAGCGGGAGGTGGATACGCAGTATTTT.

The chain employs TRBV27 and TRBJ1-2; 9 nucleotides line up with TRBD1. This CDR3 is built from 14 residues. Germline V gives CDR1 MNHEY, CDR2 SMNVEV (reference sequence). V was clipped by 6 bases and J by 8 bases; unmatched bases: 10. This CDR3 is CASRQPGTGWGYTF. The CDR3 nucleotides read TGTGCCAGCAGACAACCTGGGACAGGGTGGGGCTACACCTTC.

A note on this clonotype: With a much larger clone just one base away, this may be a read error. The chain links TRBV20-1 to TRBJ1-2; D is unresolved. CDR1 is DFQATT and CDR2 is SNEGSKA in the germline V gene (reference sequence). The CDR3 has 13 amino acids. The DNA for the CDR3 is TGCAGTACTAGTCCCGGACGGAACTATGGCTACACCTTC. Encoded protein: CSTSPGRNYGYTF.

The CDR3 loop is CASRDDRVPYNEQYF. DNA for the CDR3: TGTGCCAGCAGGGATGACAGGGTCCCGTACAATGAGCAGTACTTC. This chain connects TRBV12-3 or TRBV12-4 to TRBJ2-1, with 7 positions matching TRBD1. The better agreement between TRBJ2-7 and the DNA end casts doubt on the J call. The CDR3 sequence is 15 residues long.

This clonotype was recorded at least ten times. The chain is built from TRBV6-2 or TRBV6-3 and TRBJ2-7; D is uncertain. The V and J ends lost 8 bases and 1 base respectively, with 6 bases between them. The CDR3 is 11 residues long. Germline V gene lookup returns CDR1 MNHEY and CDR2 SVGEGT. The CDR3 protein is CASAGSYEQYF. CDR3 DNA: TGTGCCAGCGCTGGGTCCTACGAGCAGTACTTC.